This T cell receptor (beta chain) appears in the sequencing data of a study of T cell responses to AZD1222 COVID-19 vaccine. Overall study results and limits: Recipients of AZD1222 seropositive at baseline numbered only 6 or 7.

To note about this clone: Its antigen is not known.

The CDR3 has 14 residues. The germline CDR1 and CDR2 sequences are MNHEY and SVGAGI. With 7 bases removed from V and 2 bases from J, the gap between germline ends came to 15 bases. Sequenced by immunoSEQ multiplex PCR; TCRdb stores in-frame clones only, minus some. Counted here are 150,000 to 200,000 clones, 88% occurring once; the ten biggest clones make up 11%. The starting material was peripheral blood, obtained 28 days after the second AZD1222 dose. V usage is TRBV6-5 and J usage is TRBJ2-7; D remains unclear. The sequence was collected from an adult who received the AZD1222 COVID-19 vaccine. The CDR3 region is CASTGILEPYEQYF. CDR3 sequence (DNA): TGTGCCAGCACCGGTATATTGGAACCCTACGAGCAGTACTTC.